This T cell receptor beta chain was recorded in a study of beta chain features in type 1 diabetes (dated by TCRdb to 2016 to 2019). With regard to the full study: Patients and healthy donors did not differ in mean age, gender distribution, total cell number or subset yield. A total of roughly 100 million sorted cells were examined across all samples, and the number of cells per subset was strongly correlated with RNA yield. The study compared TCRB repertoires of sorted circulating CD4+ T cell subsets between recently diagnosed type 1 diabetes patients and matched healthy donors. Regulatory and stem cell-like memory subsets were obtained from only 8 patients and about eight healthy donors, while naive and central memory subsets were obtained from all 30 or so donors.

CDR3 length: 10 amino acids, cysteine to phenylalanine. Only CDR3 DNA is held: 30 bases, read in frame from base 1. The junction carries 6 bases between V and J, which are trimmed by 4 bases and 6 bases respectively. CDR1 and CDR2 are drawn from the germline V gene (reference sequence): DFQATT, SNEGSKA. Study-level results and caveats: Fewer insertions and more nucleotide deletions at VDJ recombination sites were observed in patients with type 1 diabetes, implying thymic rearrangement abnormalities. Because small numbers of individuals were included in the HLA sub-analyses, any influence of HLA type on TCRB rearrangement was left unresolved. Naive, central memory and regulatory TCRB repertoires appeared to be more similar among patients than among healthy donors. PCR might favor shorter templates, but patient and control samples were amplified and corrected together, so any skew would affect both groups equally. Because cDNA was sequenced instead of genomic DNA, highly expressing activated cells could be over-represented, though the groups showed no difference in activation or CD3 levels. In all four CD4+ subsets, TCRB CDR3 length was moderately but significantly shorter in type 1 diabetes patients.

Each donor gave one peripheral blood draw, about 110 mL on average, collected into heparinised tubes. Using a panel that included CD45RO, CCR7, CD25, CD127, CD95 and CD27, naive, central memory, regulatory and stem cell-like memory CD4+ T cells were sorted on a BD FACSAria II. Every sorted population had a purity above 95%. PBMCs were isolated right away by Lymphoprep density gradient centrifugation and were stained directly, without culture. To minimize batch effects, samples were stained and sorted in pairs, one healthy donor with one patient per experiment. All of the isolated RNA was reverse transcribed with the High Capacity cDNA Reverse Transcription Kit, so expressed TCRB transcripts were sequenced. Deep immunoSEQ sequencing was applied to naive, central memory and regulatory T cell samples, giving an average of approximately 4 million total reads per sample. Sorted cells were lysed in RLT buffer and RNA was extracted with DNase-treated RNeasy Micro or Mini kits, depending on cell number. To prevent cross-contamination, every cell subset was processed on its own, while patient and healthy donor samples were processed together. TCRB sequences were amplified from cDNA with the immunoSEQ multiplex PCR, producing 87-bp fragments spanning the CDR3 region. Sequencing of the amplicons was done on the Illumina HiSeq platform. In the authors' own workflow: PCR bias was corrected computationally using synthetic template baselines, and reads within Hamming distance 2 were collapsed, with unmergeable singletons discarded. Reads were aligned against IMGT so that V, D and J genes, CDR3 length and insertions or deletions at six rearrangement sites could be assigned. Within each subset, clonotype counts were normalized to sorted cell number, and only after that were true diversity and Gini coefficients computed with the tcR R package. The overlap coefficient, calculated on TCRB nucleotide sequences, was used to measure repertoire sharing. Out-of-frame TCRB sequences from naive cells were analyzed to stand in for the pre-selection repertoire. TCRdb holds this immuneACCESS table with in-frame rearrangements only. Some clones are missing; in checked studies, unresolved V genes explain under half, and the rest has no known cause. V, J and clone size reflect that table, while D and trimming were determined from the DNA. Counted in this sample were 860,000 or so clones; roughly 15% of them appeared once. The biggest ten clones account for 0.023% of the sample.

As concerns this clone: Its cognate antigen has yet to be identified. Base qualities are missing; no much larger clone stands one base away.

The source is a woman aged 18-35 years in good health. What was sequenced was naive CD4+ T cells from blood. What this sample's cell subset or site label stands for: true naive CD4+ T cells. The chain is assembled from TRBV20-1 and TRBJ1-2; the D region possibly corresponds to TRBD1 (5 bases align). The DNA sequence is TGCAGTGCTAACAGGAATGGCTACACCTTC. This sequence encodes CSANRNGYTF.